Detailed here is one T cell receptor beta chain. What it binds is unknown. The sample carries other DNA sequences with the same CDR3. The CDR3 runs to 11 residues. The germline V gene has CDR1 GTSNPN and CDR2 SVGIG (reference sequence). The V gene lost 1 base and the J gene lost 1 base, with 2 bases spanning the gap. This sample was taken from a study of T cell responses to AZD1222 COVID-19 vaccine. Study outcomes and limitations: The donors showed a predominance of white British ancestry and of females, with possible underestimation of clonal diversity.

Clones were read by immunoSEQ multiplex PCR, and TCRdb kept only the in-frame ones, dropping some. The repertoire includes approximately 150,000 clones, roughly 90% of them detected once, and approximately 3.4% sits in the top ten. The V call is TRBV30, the J call TRBJ2-7; D gene uncertain. The receptor was isolated from an adult who received the AZD1222 COVID-19 vaccine. The starting material was peripheral blood, obtained 28 days after the second AZD1222 dose. The CDR3 loop reads CAWSGSYEQYF. CDR3 DNA: TGTGCCTGGAGTGGGTCCTACGAGCAGTACTTC.